Following are 14 T cell receptor beta chains from one sample sequenced in a study of CD4 T cells in relation to SARS-CoV-2 and coronaviruses. Measured with immunoSEQ multiplex PCR; TCRdb has only the in-frame clones, and not every one. The sample contains roughly 30,000 clones, 74% of which appear only once. Unexposed donor CD4+ T cells date from 2011-2018, before the COVID-19 pandemic. CD4+ T cells were isolated from the cells after around 10 days of culture. These receptors' targets are unknown. The sequenced sample was CD4+ T cells from PBMCs, cultured in vitro. Receptors originate from a human donor in good health.

A few counts support this clone. The genes are TRBV6-2 or TRBV6-3 and TRBJ2-2; D possibly corresponds to TRBD2 (6 bases). CDR1 and CDR2 from the germline V gene are MNHEY and SVGEGT. CDR3 size: 13 residues. Trimming removed 4 bases from V and 6 bases from J, with 9 bases in between. CDR3 sequence: CASSFGGAGELFF. The CDR3, as DNA: TGTGCCAGCAGTTTCGGGGGAGCCGGGGAGCTGTTTTTT.

The chain couples TRBV28 to TRBJ1-1; D is unresolved. The V and J ends lost 0 bases and 3 bases respectively, with 11 bases between them. Germline V lookup: CDR1 MDHEN, CDR2 SYDVKM. The CDR3 has 15 amino acids. CDR3 sequence reads: CASSLWGGRDTEAFF. The CDR3 DNA sequence: TGTGCCAGCAGTTTATGGGGCGGGAGGGACACTGAAGCTTTCTTT.

The CDR3 coding sequence is TGTGCCAGCAGCGTAGGATGGGGAGGGTCCCAAGAGACCCAGTACTTC. Translated, it gives CASSVGWGGSQETQYF. The chain links TRBV9 to TRBJ2-5, with TRBD2 identical over 7 bases. The CDR3 is 16 amino acids. Germline values: CDR1 SGDLS, CDR2 YYNGEE. With 0 bases clipped from V and 1 base from J, the junction kept 6 bases outside the gene matches.

This chain connects TRBV7-9 to TRBJ1-2; 9 positions match TRBD1. This CDR3 has 12 amino acids. Per germline, CDR1 SEHNR and CDR2 FQNEAQ (reference sequence). V dropped 4 bases and J dropped 8; count of bases not matched to a gene: 2. DNA of the CDR3: TGTGCCAGCAGCTGGGACAGGGAAGGCTACACCTTC. Amino acid sequence: CASSWDREGYTF.

The chain couples TRBV12-3 or TRBV12-4 to TRBJ1-1; the D is unclear. Trimming pared 5 bases from V and 3 bases from J, leaving 4 bases between. The CDR3 consists of 11 residues. The CDR3 here is CASSPDTEAFF. As DNA, the CDR3 is TGTGCCAGCAGTCCCGACACTGAAGCTTTCTTT.

V gene TRBV4-3 combines with J gene TRBJ2-3; TRBD1 matches 10 bases. CDR1 is LGHNA and CDR2 is YSLEER in the germline V gene. CDR3 length equals 16 residues. The J segment lost 4 bases and the V segment lost 4 bases, leaving 8 bases of the junction unmatched. CDR3 amino acids: CASSLTGQGVSDTQYF. The CDR3, as DNA: TGCGCCAGCAGCCTGACTGGACAGGGGGTTTCAGATACGCAGTATTTT.

This rearrangement joins TRBV7-9 to TRBJ1-2; D not certain. The germline V gene has CDR1 SEHNR and CDR2 FQNEAQ (reference sequence). There are 16 residues in the CDR3. V was shortened by 5 bases and J by 0 bases, with 16 bases between the two germline ends. The CDR3 nucleotides read TGTGCCAGCAGCCCTAACCATCAGAGAGCTAACTATGGCTACACCTTC. Protein product: CASSPNHQRANYGYTF.

In this sample, this clone turned up a few times. The gene calls are TRBV7-2 and TRBJ1-1, with D unclear. This CDR3 has 15 amino acids. V was pared by 2 bases and J by 4 bases, with 14 bases between. In germline, CDR1 is SGHTA, CDR2 FQGNSA. CDR3 region: CASSLNSGSGTEAFF. CDR3 nucleotide sequence: TGTGCCAGCAGCTTAAACAGCGGGAGTGGCACTGAAGCTTTCTTT.

This chain links TRBV29-1 with TRBJ1-2; 7 bases fit TRBD1. The CDR3 is made up of 16 amino acids. The germline CDR1 and CDR2 sequences are SQVTM and ANQGSEA. V dropped 7 bases and J dropped 6; count of bases not matched to a gene: 20. This CDR3 reads CSAGTPGVGGDNGYTF. In DNA, the CDR3 is TGCAGCGCGGGGACCCCGGGAGTAGGGGGCGACAATGGCTACACCTTC. Full variable domain (remainder filled in from reference TRBV29-1 and TRBJ1-2): SAVISQKPSRDICQRGTSLTIQCQVDSQVTMMFWYRQQPGQSLTLIATANQGSEATYESGFVIDKFPISRPNLTFSTLTVSNMSPEDSSIYLCSAGTPGVGGDNGYTFGSGTRLTVV.

The chain combines TRBV20-1 with TRBJ2-2, with 12 nucleotides matching TRBD2. This CDR3 contains 17 residues. V lost 3 bases, J lost 3 bases, and 8 bases stayed unmatched. Germline loops: CDR1 DFQATT, CDR2 SNEGSKA (reference sequence). The DNA for the CDR3 is TGCAGTGCTAGTCCACTAGCGGGAGGAGGGTACACCGGGGAGCTGTTTTTT. This sequence encodes CSASPLAGGGYTGELFF.

The chain links TRBV30 to TRBJ1-2, with D unresolved. V was clipped by 2 bases and J by 6 bases, with 10 bases between them. The germline V gene has CDR1 GTSNPN and CDR2 SVGIG (reference sequence). This CDR3 spans 12 amino acids. CDR3 protein: CAWSPWINGYTF. CDR3 in DNA: TGTGCCTGGAGTCCCTGGATTAATGGCTACACCTTC. Together with reference TRBV30 and TRBJ1-2, the CDR3 gives the full variable domain: SQTIHQWPATLVQPVGSPLSLECTVEGTSNPNLYWYRQAAGRGLQLLFYSVGIGQISSEVPQNLSASRPQDRQFILSSKKLLLSDSGFYLCAWSPWINGYTFGSGTRLTVV.

The rearrangement uses TRBV5-4 and TRBJ2-1; 9 bases are a match to TRBD1. There are 14 residues in the CDR3. V dropped 2 bases and J dropped 7; count of bases not matched to a gene: 4. CDR1 and CDR2 (germline): SGHNT, YYREEE (reference sequence). DNA of the CDR3: TGTGCCAGCAGCTTCGGGACAGGGAAAAATGAGCAGTTCTTC. Protein sequence: CASSFGTGKNEQFF.

The chain combines TRBV2 with TRBJ2-2; 7 nucleotides match TRBD2. V trimming: 6 bases; J trimming: 4 bases; junction bases outside the gene matches: 5. This CDR3 spans 14 amino acids. Germline CDR1 reads SNHLY; CDR2 reads FYNNEI. The CDR3 bases are TGTGCCAGCAGCGCCCGGACTAGCACCGGGGAGCTGTTTTTT. This encodes CASSARTSTGELFF.

The CDR3 DNA sequence: TGTGCCAGCAGTCCCCGACAGGGAGGAACCTACGAGCAGTACTTC. Residues: CASSPRQGGTYEQYF. The genes are TRBV6-6 and TRBJ2-7, with a possible D match to TRBD1 (7 bases). This CDR3 comprises 15 residues. Germline CDR1 and CDR2: MNHNY and SVGAGI (reference sequence). V was cut by 5 bases and J by 2 bases, with 16 bases left in between.